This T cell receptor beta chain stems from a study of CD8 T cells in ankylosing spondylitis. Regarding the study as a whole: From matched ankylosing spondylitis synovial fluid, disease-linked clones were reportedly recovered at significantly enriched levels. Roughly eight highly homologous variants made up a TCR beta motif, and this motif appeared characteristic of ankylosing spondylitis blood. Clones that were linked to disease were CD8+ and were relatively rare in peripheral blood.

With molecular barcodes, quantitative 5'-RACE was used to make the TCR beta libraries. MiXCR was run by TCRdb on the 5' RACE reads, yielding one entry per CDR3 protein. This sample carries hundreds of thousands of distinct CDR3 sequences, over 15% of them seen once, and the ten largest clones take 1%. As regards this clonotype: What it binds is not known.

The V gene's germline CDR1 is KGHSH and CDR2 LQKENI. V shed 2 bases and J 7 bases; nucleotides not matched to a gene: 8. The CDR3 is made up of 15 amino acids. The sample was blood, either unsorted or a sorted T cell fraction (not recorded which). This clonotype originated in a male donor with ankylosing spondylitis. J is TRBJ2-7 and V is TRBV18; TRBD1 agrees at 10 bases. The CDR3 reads CASSPYGTGEREQYF. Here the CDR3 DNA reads TGTGCCAGCTCACCATACGGGACAGGGGAGCGGGAGCAGTACTTC.